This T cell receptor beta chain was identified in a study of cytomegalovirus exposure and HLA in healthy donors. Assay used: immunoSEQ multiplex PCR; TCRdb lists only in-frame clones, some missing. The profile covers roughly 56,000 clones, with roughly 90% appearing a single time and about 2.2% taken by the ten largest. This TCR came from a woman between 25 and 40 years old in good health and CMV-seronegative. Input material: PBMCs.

DNA of the CDR3: TGCGCCAGCAGCCTCGAAACAGGGAAGTACGGGGAGCTGTTTTTT. It encodes CASSLETGKYGELFF. This chain connects TRBV5-1 to TRBJ2-2; D is perhaps TRBD1 (6 bases). Trimming pared 4 bases from V and 7 bases from J, leaving 17 bases between. CDR3 length: 15 residues. CDR1 SGHRS and CDR2 YFSETQ come from the germline V gene.